Sequencing of this TCR beta chain was carried out in a study of shared clonotypes between healthy human individuals. Findings and caveats of the study: Relative to memory subsets, naive subsets generally showed larger estimated richness.

Germline V lookup: CDR1 SGDLS, CDR2 YYNGEE. V gave up 0 bases and J gave up 1 base, with 4 bases separating them. The CDR3 spans 13 residues. Here immunoSEQ multiplex PCR was the method, and the copy in TCRdb shows in-frame clones only, minus some. Of over 2 million clones detected, roughly 90% appear once; the ten largest clones hold about 0.36%. This clone has ten or more counts. Its antigen remains unidentified. Other DNA sequences within the sample encode an identical CDR3. Adult donors, all healthy and HIV-negative, had no recent acute infections or vaccinations. V usage is TRBV9 and J usage is TRBJ1-1; D is ambiguous. This clonotype originated in a young man in good health. Some clones in this sample may be carry-over from other donors' samples. The sequenced sample was naive CD4+ T cells from PBMCs. Subset of the sample: CD45RA+ positively selected. CDR3 coding DNA: TGTGCCAGCAGCGTAGGGAGGAACACTGAAGCTTTCTTT. Translation: CASSVGRNTEAFF.